This TCR beta chain was identified during a study of T cell changes during pregnancy in multiple sclerosis (dated by TCRdb to between 2018 and 2020). Background on the whole study: In women with multiple sclerosis, the researchers looked at how the T cell repertoire shifted as pregnancy progressed.

Preparation of the library involved the immunoSEQ multiplex PCR assay. The table comes from immuneACCESS by way of TCRdb, which keeps in-frame sequences with V and J called. Part of the clones is missing from these tables; in studies checked, under half for an unresolved V gene and the rest for unknown reasons. The sample profile shows about 70,000 clones; 85% to 95% of them were found once. The ten largest clonotypes hold around 2.9% of the sample. Per the germline V gene (reference sequence), LNHDA is the CDR1 and SQIVND is the CDR2. The CDR3, from cysteine to phenylalanine, totals 13 residues. Only the CDR3 portion is preserved as DNA: 39 bases, with reading frame beginning at the first base. V has 7 bases trimmed and J has 4 bases trimmed; junction bases matching no gene number 4. Regarding this clone: The antigen this receptor binds is unknown. No clone much larger than this one lies a single base away; base qualities are absent.

Sequences were derived from CD8+ T cells from peripheral blood mononuclear cells, sampled in the third trimester of pregnancy. The rearrangement combines TRBV19 with TRBJ2-1; the junction holds 7 bases that match TRBD2. The clonotype originates from a female donor in good health, enrolled as a control in a pregnancy study. The DNA sequence is TGTGCCAGTAAAGACGGGGGGTACAATGAGCAGTTCTTC. This yields the protein CASKDGGYNEQFF.